This T cell receptor (beta chain) was obtained from a study of blood T cells in healthy people across ages. Using a J-beta primer mix together with a sample-barcoded 5' primer, a second PCR was run for roughly 7 to 11 cycles. TCRdb reanalysed the 5' RACE reads using MiXCR and keeps one entry per CDR3 protein. This sample has around 1,000,000 distinct CDR3 sequences, with 20% to 25% found just once. This clonotype was observed a few times. Germline V gene sequence: CDR1 MGHRA, CDR2 YSYEKL. V lost 4 bases to trimming and J lost 3 bases, with 19 bases between them. This CDR3 has 16 amino acids. These data are also associated with another study on T cells of mothers and their children.

This TCR derives from a girl under 10 years old in good health. The chain couples TRBV4-1 to TRBJ2-7; TRBD2 is a possible D gene (5 bases). Sequencing was performed on blood. The CDR3 loop reads CASSLDRAASYYEQYF. The CDR3 DNA sequence: TGCGCCAGCAGCCTGGACCGAGCGGCCTCATACTACGAGCAGTACTTC.